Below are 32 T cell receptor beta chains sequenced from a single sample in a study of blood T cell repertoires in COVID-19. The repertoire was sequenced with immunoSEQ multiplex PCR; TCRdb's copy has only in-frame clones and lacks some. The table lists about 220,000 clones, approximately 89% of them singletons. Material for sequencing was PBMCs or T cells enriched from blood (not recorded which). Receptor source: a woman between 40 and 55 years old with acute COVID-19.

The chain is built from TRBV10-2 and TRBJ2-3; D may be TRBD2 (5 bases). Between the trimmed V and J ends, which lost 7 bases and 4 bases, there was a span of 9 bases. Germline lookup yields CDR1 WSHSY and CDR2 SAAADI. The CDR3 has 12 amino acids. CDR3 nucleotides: TGCGCCAGCATTGTGGGAGCAGATACGCAGTATTTT. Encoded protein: CASIVGADTQYF.

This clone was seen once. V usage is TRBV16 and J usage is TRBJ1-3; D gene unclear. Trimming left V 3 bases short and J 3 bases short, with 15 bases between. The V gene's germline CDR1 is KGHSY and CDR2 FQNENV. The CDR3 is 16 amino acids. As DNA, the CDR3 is TGTGCCAGCAGCCAGTTGGTGGGCCCGATTGGAAACACCATATATTTT. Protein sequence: CASSQLVGPIGNTIYF.

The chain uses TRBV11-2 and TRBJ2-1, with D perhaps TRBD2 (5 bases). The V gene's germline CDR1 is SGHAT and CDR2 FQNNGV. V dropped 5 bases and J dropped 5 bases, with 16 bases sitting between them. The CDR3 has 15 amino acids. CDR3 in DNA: TGTGCCAGCAGCCCCCTCACTAGGGCCGACAATGAGCAGTTCTTC. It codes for CASSPLTRADNEQFF. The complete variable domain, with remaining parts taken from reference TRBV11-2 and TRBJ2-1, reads EAGVAQSPRYKIIEKRQSVAFWCNPISGHATLYWYQQILGQGPKLLIQFQNNGVVDDSQLPKDRFSAERLKGVDSTLKIQPAKLEDSAVYLCASSPLTRADNEQFFGPGTRLTVL.

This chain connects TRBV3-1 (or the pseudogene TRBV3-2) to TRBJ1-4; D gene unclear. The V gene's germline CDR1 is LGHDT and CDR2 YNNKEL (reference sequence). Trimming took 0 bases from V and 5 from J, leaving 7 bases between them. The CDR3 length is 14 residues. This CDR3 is CASSQDGRNEKLFF. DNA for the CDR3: TGTGCCAGCAGCCAAGATGGGAGAAATGAAAAACTGTTTTTT.

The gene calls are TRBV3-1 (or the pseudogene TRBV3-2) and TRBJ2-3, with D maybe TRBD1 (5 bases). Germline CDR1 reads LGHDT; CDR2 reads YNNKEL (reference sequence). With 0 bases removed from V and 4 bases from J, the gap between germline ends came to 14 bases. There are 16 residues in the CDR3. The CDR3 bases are TGTGCCAGCAGCCAAGACAGGGTACAGCTCTCAGATACGCAGTATTTT. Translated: CASSQDRVQLSDTQYF.

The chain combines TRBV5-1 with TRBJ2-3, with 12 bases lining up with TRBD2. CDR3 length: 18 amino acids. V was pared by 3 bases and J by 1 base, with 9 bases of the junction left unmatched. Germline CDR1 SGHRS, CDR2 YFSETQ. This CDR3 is CASSSRTSGIGGTDTQYF. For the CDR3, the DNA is TGCGCCAGCAGCTCAAGGACTAGCGGGATAGGGGGCACAGATACGCAGTATTTT.

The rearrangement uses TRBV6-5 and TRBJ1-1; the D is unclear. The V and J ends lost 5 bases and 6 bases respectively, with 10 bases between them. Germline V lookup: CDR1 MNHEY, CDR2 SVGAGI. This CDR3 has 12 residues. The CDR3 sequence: CASSLFLSEAFF. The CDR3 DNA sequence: TGTGCCAGCAGTCTATTTCTATCTGAAGCTTTCTTT.

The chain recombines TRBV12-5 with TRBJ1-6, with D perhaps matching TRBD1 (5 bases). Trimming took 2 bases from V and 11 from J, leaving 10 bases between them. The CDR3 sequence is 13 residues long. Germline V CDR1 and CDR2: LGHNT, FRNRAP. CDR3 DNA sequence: TGTGCTAGTGGTTTGTTCAGGGAGGCACCCCTCCACTTT. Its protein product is CASGLFREAPLHF.

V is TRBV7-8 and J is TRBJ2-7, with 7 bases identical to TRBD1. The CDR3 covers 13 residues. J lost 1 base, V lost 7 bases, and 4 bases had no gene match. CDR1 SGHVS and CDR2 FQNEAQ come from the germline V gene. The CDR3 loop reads CASTRGLSYEQYV. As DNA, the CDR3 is TGTGCCAGCACTAGGGGGCTATCCTACGAGCAGTACGTC.

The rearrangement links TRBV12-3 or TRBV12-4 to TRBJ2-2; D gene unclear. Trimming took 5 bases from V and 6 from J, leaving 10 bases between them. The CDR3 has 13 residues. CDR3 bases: TGTGCCAGCAGTCCACCTCGCGCCGGGGAGCTGTTTTTT. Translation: CASSPPRAGELFF.

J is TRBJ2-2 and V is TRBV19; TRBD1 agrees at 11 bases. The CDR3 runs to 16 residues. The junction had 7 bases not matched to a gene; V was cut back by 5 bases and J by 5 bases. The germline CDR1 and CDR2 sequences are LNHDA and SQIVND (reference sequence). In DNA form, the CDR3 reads TGTGCCAGTAGTGACGGACAGGGGGCGCGAACCGGGGAGCTGTTTTTT. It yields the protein CASSDGQGARTGELFF.

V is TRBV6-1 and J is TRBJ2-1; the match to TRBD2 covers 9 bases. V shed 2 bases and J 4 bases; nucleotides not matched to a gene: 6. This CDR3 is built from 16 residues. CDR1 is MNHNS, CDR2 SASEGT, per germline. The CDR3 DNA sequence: TGTGCCAGCAGTGAATTTGCGGGGGGGGCTTACAATGAGCAGTTCTTC. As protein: CASSEFAGGAYNEQFF.

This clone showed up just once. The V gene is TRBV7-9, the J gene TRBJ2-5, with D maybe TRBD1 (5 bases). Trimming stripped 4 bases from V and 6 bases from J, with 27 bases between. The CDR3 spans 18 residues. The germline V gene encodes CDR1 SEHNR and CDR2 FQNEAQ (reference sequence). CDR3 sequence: CASSSTTTGPYRLKTQYF. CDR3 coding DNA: TGTGCCAGCAGCTCGACGACAACCGGACCCTACAGGCTAAAGACCCAGTACTTC.

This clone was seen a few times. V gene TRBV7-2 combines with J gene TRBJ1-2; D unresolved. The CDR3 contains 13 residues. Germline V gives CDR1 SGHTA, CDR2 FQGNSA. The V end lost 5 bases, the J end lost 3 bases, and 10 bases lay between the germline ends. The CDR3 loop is CASSTGIYYGYTF. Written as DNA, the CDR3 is TGTGCCAGCAGCACCGGGATCTACTATGGCTACACCTTC.

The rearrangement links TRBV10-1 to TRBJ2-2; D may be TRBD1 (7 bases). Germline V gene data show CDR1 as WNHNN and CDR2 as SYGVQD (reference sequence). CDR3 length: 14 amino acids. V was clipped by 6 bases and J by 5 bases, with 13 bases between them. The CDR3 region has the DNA TGCGCCAGCAGCGGGACAGCGGGTACCGGGGAGCTGTTTTTT. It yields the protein CASSGTAGTGELFF.

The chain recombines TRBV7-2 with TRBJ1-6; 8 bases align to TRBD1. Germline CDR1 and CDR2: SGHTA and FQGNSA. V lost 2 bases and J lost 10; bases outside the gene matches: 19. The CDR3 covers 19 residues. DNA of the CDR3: TGTGCCAGCAGCTTACCAAGTCTGGACAGGGCCGACGGGCGGTCACCCCTCCACTTT. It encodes CASSLPSLDRADGRSPLHF.

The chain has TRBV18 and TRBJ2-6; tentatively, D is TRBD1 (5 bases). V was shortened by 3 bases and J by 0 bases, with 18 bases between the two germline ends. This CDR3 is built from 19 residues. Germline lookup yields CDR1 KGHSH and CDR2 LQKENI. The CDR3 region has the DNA TGTGCCAGCTCACCCTGGGCAGGGCCAACCAGCTCTGGGGCCAACGTCCTGACTTTC. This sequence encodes CASSPWAGPTSSGANVLTF.

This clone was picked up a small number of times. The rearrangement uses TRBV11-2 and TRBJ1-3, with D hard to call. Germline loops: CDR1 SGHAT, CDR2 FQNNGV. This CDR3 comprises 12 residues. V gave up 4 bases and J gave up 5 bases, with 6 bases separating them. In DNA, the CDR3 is TGTGCCAGCAGCTCTATGAGAAACACCATATATTTT. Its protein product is CASSSMRNTIYF.

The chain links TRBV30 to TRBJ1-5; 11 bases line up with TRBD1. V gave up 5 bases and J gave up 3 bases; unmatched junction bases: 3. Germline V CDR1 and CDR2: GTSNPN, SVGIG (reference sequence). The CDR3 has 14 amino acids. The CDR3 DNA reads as TGTGCCTGGGGACAGGGGGCGGTCAATCAGCCCCAGCATTTT. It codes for CAWGQGAVNQPQHF.

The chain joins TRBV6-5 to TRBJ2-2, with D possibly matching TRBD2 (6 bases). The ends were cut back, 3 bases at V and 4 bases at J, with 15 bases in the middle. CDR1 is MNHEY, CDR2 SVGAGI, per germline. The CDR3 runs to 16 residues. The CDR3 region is CASSYGTGRATGELFF. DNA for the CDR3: TGTGCCAGCAGTTATGGGACTGGTCGTGCCACCGGGGAGCTGTTTTTT.

In DNA form, the CDR3 reads TGTGCCAGCAGCTTACCGCGGATCACAGATACGCAGTATTTT. Amino acid sequence: CASSLPRITDTQYF. The V gene is TRBV7-2, the J gene TRBJ2-3; D not certain. This CDR3 is 14 amino acids long. Germline assignment: CDR1 SGHTA and CDR2 FQGNSA. V lost 2 bases, J lost 2 bases, and 8 bases lay in between.

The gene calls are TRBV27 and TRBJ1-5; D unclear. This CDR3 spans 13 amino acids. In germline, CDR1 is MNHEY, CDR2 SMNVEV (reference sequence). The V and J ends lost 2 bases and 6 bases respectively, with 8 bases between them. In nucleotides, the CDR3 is TGTGCCAGCAGTTTAGAGCCTGGTCAGCCCCAGCATTTT. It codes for CASSLEPGQPQHF.

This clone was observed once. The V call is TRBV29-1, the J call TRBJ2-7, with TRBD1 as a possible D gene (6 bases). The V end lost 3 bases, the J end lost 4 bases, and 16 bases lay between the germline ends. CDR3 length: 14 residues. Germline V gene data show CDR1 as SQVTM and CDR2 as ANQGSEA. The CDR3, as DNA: TGCAGCGTTGACCCCAAAGGACAGTTTTACGAGCAGTACTTC. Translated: CSVDPKGQFYEQYF.

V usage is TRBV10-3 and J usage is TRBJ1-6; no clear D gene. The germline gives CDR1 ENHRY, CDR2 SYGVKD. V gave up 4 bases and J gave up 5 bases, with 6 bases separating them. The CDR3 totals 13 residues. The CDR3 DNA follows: TGTGCCATCAGTGGGAGAGATAATTCACCCCTCCACTTT. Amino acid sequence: CAISGRDNSPLHF.

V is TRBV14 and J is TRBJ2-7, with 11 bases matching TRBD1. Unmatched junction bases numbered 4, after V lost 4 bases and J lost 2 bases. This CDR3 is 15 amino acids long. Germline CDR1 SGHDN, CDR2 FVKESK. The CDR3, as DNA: TGTGCCAGCAGCCTCGGGACAGGGGGTGCCTACGAGCAGTACGTC. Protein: CASSLGTGGAYEQYV.

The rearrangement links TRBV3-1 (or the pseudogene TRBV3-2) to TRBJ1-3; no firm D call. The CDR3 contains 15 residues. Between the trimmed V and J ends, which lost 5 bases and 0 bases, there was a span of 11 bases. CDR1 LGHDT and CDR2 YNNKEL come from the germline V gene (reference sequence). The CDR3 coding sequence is TGTGCCAGCAGCGAAACAAGATTCTCTGGAAACACCATATATTTT. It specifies CASSETRFSGNTIYF.

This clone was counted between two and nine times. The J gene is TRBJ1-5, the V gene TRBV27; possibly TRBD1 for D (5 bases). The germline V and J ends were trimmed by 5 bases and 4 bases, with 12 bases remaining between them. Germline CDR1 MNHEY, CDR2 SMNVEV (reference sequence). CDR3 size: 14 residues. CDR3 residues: CASSKQGGNQPQHF. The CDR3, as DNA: TGTGCCAGCAGTAAGCAGGGAGGGAATCAGCCCCAGCATTTT.

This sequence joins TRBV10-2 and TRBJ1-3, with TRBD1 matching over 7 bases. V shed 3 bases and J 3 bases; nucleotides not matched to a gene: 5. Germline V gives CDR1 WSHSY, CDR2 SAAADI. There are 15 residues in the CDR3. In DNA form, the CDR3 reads TGCGCCAGCAGTGAACAGGGGACAAATGGAAACACCATATATTTT. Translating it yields CASSEQGTNGNTIYF.

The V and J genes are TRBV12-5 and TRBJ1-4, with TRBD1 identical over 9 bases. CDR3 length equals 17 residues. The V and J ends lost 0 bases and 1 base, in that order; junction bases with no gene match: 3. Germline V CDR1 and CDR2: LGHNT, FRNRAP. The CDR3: CASGLVKGQGTNEKLFF. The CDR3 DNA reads TGTGCTAGTGGTTTGGTAAAGGGACAGGGAACTAATGAAAAACTGTTTTTT.

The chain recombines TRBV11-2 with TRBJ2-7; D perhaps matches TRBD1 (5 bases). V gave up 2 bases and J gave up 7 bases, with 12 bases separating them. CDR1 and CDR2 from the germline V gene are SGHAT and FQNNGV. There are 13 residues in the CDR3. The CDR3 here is CASSLHRTREQYF. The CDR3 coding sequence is TGTGCCAGCAGCTTACACAGGACGAGGGAGCAGTACTTC.

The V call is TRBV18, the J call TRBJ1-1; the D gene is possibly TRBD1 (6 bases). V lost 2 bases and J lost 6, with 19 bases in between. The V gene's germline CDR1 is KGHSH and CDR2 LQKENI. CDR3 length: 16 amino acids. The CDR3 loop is CASSPNLGGLSAEAFF. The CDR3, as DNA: TGTGCCAGCTCACCAAATTTGGGGGGGCTCAGTGCTGAAGCTTTCTTT.

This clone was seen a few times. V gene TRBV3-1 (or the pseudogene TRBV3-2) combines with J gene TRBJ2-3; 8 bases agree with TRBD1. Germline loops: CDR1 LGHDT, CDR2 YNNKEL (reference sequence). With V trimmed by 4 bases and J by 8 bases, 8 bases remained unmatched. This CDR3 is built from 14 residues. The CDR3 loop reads CASSLDRGRGTQYF. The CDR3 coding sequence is TGTGCCAGCAGCCTCGACAGGGGAAGGGGTACGCAGTATTTT.